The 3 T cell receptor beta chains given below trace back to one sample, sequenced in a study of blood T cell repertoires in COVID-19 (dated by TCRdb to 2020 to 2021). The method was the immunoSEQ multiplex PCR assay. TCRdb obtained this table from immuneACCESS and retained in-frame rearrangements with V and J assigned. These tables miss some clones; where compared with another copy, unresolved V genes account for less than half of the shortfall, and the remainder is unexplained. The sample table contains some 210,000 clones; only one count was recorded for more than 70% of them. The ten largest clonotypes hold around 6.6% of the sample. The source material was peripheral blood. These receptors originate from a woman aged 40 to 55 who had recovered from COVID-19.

The CDR3 nucleotides are TGTGCCAGCAGTGAAGGACAGAACTATGGCTACACCTTC. Encoded protein: CASSEGQNYGYTF. This sequence joins TRBV28 and TRBJ1-2, with TRBD1 as a possible D gene (6 bases). CDR3 length: 13 residues. V dropped 5 bases and J dropped 2 bases, with 9 bases sitting between them. Looked up from germline, CDR1 is MDHEN and CDR2 is SYDVKM.

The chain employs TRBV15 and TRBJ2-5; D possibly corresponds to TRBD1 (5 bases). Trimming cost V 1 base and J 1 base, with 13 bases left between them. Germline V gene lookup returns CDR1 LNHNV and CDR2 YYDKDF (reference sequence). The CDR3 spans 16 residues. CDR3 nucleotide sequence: TGTGCCACCAGCAGAGTGGTCTACAGGTCCCAAGAGACCCAGTACTTC. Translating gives CATSRVVYRSQETQYF.

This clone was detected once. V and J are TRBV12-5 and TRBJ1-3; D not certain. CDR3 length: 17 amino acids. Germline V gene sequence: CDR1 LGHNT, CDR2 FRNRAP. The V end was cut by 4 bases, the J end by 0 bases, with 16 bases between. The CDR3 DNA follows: TGTGCTAGTGGTTGGCCGACTGATCAAAGCTCTGGAAACACCATATATTTT. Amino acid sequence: CASGWPTDQSSGNTIYF. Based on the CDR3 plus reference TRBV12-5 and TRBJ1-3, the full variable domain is DARVTQTPRHKVTEMGQEVTMRCQPILGHNTVFWYRQTMMQGLELLAYFRNRAPLDDSGMPKDRFSAEMPDATLATLKIQPSEPRDSAVYFCASGWPTDQSSGNTIYFGEGSWLTVV.